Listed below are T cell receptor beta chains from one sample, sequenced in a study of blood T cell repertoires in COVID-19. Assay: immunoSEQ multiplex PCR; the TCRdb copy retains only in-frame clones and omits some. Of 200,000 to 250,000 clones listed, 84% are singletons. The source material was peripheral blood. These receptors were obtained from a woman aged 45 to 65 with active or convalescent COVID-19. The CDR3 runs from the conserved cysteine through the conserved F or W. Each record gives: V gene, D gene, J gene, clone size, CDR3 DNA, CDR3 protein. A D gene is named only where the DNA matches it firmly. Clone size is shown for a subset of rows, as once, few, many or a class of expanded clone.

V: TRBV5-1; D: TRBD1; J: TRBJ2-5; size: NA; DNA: TGCGCCAGCAGCCCGGGTTATGGGACAGGGCAAGAGACCCAGTACTTC; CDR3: CASSPGYGTGQETQYF
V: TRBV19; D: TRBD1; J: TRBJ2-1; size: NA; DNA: TGTGCCAGTAGTATAAGATCCCGAGACAGGGGGTTAAATGAGCAGTTCTTC; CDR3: CASSIRSRDRGLNEQFF
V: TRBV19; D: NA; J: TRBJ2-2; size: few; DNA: TGTGCCAGCATGGGAGACGCCGGGGAGCTGTTTTTT; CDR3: CASMGDAGELFF
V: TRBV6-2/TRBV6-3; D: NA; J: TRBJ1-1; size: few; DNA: TGTGCCAGCAGCTGGGGGGTGAACACTGAAGCTTTCTTT; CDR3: CASSWGVNTEAFF
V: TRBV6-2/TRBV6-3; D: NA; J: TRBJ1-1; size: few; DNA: TGTGCCAGCAGTTACTCGTCCCGCGGTGAAGCTTTCTTT; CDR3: CASSYSSRGEAFF
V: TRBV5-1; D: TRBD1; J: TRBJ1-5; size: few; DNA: TGCGCCAGCAGCTTAAAACGAAGGCGGGACAGCGGCAATCAGCCCCAGCATTTT; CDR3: CASSLKRRRDSGNQPQHF
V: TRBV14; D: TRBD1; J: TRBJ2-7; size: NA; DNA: TGTGCCAGCAGCCAAGATTGGGGACAGGGCCCCTACGAGCAGTACTTC; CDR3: CASSQDWGQGPYEQYF
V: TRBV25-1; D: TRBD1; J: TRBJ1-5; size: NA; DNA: TGTGCCAGCAGTCCGGGACAGGGGGCAAGCAGCAATCAGCCCCAGCATTTT; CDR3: CASSPGQGASSNQPQHF
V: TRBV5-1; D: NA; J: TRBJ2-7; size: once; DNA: TGCGCCAGCAGCCCAATTTCCGGGACTTCTGAGCAGTACTTC; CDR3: CASSPISGTSEQYF
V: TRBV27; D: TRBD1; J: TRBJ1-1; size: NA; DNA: TGTGCCAGCAGTACAATCCCGACAGGGGGGAGCACTGAAGCTTTCTTT; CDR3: CASSTIPTGGSTEAFF
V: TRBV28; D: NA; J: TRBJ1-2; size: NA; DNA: TGTGCCAGCAGTTCCCGCTATGGCTACACCTTC; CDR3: CASSSRYGYTF
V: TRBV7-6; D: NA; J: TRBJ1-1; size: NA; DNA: TGTGCCAGCAGCTTAGTTGGCAGGGGCTACAAGAACACTGAAGCTTTCTTT; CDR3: CASSLVGRGYKNTEAFF
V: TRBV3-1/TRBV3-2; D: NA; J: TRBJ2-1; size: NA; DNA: TGTGCCAGCAGCCCTCCCCCCCGGGCCTACAATGAGCAGTTCTTC; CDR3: CASSPPPRAYNEQFF
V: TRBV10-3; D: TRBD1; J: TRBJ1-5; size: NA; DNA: TGTGCCATCAGGGGGGACAGGGGGGATCAGCCCCAGCATTTT; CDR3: CAIRGDRGDQPQHF
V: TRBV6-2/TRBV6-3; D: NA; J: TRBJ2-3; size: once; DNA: TGTGCCAGCAGTTACGGCCCCGGGGTTCGCACAGATACGCAGTATTTT; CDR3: CASSYGPGVRTDTQYF
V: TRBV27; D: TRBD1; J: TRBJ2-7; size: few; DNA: TGTGCCAGCGGAAGACAGGGAAGCGTCTCCTACGAGCAGTACTTC; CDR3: CASGRQGSVSYEQYF
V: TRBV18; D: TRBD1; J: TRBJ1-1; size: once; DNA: TGTGCCAGCTCCCGGACAGGGGAGGCCACTGAAGCTTTCTTT; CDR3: CASSRTGEATEAFF